The 30 T cell receptor beta chains given below trace back to one sample, sequenced in a study of blood T cells in healthy people across ages. A second PCR of 7 to 11 cycles used a sample-barcoded 5' primer and a J-beta primer mix. Each CDR3 protein is one row after TCRdb ran MiXCR on the 5' RACE reads. The sample has 1.5 million to 2 million distinct CDR3 sequences; around half are singletons. The sample taken for sequencing was blood. These receptors originate from a woman between 40 and 55 years old in good health.

This sequence joins TRBV29-1 and TRBJ2-5; D is undetermined. The V and J ends lost 4 bases and 5 bases respectively, with 11 bases between them. The CDR3 spans 12 residues. Germline V gene data show CDR1 as SQVTM and CDR2 as ANQGSEA. CDR3 DNA sequence: TGCAGCGTTGGGCCCAACATGGAGACCCAGTACTTC. Encoded protein: CSVGPNMETQYF.

The chain links TRBV28 to TRBJ2-5, with TRBD2 identical over 9 bases. Germline trimming cut 2 bases from V and 5 bases from J; bases unmatched to any gene: 12. CDR3 length: 17 amino acids. The V gene's germline CDR1 is MDHEN and CDR2 SYDVKM. The CDR3 region is CASSLPSLAGSSETQYF. The CDR3, as DNA: TGTGCCAGCAGTTTACCTTCACTAGCGGGCTCTTCGGAGACCCAGTACTTC.

This clonotype has more than one count but fewer than ten. The gene calls are TRBV7-2 and TRBJ2-3, with a weak D call TRBD2 (5 bases). V was trimmed by 5 bases and J by 12 bases, leaving 12 bases between them. Germline CDR1 and CDR2: SGHTA and FQGNSA. There are 11 residues in the CDR3. CDR3 in amino acids: CASSPTRGQYF. The CDR3 DNA follows: TGTGCCAGCAGCCCAACCCGGGGTCAGTATTTT.

This chain links TRBV27 with TRBJ2-3; 10 positions agree with TRBD2. The CDR3 has 16 residues. Germline V gene lookup returns CDR1 MNHEY and CDR2 SMNVEV (reference sequence). The V and J ends lost 3 bases and 2 bases, in that order; junction bases with no gene match: 5. Written as DNA, the CDR3 is TGTGCCAGCAGTTTCTTAGGACTAGCGGTCACAGATACGCAGTATTTT. This sequence encodes CASSFLGLAVTDTQYF.

On this clonotype: The junction shows a germline mismatch at one end, possibly a read error. The chain links TRBV6-5 to TRBJ2-7; 13 nucleotides line up with TRBD2. TRBJ2-5 matches the DNA end more closely, so the J call is doubtful. In germline, CDR1 is MNHEY, CDR2 SVGAGI. This CDR3 comprises 16 residues. The CDR3 is CAGSLGLAGVEETQYF. The DNA for the CDR3 is TGTGCCGGCAGTCTCGGACTAGCGGGGGTAGAGGAGACCCAGTACTTC.

V and J are TRBV7-3 and TRBJ1-2; D is unclear. The length of the CDR3 is 14 residues. CDR1 is SGHTA and CDR2 is FQGTGA in the germline V gene. V dropped 4 bases and J dropped 8 bases, with 17 bases sitting between them. In nucleotides, the CDR3 is TGTGCCAGCAGCTACTCGGACGGGGTGGGCGGCTACACCTTC. Amino acid sequence: CASSYSDGVGGYTF.

This clonotype was found once. The chain is built from TRBV7-2 and TRBJ2-1, with no clear D. This CDR3 is built from 12 residues. Germline loops: CDR1 SGHTA, CDR2 FQGNSA. Between the trimmed V and J ends, which lost 8 bases and 13 bases, there was a span of 18 bases. The CDR3 coding sequence is TGTGCCAGCGGGTTTACTCCGGAGACCCAGTTCTTC. Its translation: CASGFTPETQFF.

The chain joins TRBV6-2 or TRBV6-3 to TRBJ2-1; a weak D match, TRBD2 (6 bases). Germline CDR1 MNHEY, CDR2 SVGEGT. Trimming shortened V by 0 bases and J by 9 bases, and 15 bases separated the two germline ends. This CDR3 has 15 residues. As DNA, the CDR3 is TGTGCCAGCAGTTACTCCCGAAAACTAGCCGGTGAGCAGTTCTTC. It codes for CASSYSRKLAGEQFF.

The chain couples TRBV6-5 to TRBJ2-4, with TRBD2 matching over 7 bases. The CDR3 extends over 16 amino acids. Germline V gene sequence: CDR1 MNHEY, CDR2 SVGAGI. Losses at the gene ends were 6 bases for V and 13 bases for J; bases not matched to a gene: 21. CDR3 sequence: CASSSAGGLGFTSQYF. The DNA for the CDR3 is TGTGCCAGCAGCTCCGCGGGCGGACTAGGCTTCACGTCCCAGTACTTC.

This rearrangement joins TRBV12-3 or TRBV12-4 to TRBJ1-2; D call uncertain. Trimming took off 5 bases at V and 8 bases at J, with 15 bases between the two ends. This CDR3 is built from 13 residues. CDR3 protein: CASSREWTGGYTF. In DNA form, the CDR3 reads TGTGCCAGCAGTCGGGAGTGGACCGGGGGCTACACCTTC.

This clonotype was found once. This chain uses TRBV20-1 with TRBJ1-5, with D perhaps TRBD1 (6 bases). Trimming stripped 0 bases from V and 3 bases from J, with 12 bases between. This CDR3 is 15 amino acids long. Germline CDR1 DFQATT, CDR2 SNEGSKA (reference sequence). The CDR3 reads CSAREGAGYNQPQHF. Written as DNA, the CDR3 is TGCAGTGCTAGAGAGGGGGCGGGTTACAATCAGCCCCAGCATTTT.

This clonotype was recorded a few times. The CDR3 reads CASSVRGNEQFF. In nucleotides, the CDR3 is TGCGCCAGCAGCGTCAGGGGAAATGAGCAGTTCTTC. This chain links TRBV5-1 with TRBJ2-1; D may be TRBD1 (6 bases). Germline-derived CDR1 and CDR2 are SGHRS and YFSETQ. CDR3 length: 12 amino acids. Trimming took off 4 bases at V and 7 bases at J, with 9 bases between the two ends. Using reference TRBV5-1 and TRBJ2-1 for the parts outside the CDR3, the full variable domain is KAGVTQTPRYLIKTRGQQVTLSCSPISGHRSVSWYQQTPGQGLQFLFEYFSETQRNKGNFPGRFSGRQFSNSRSEMNVSTLELGDSALYLCASSVRGNEQFFGPGTRLTVL.

This clonotype appeared a few times. The genes are TRBV13 and TRBJ2-3; possible D gene TRBD2, 6 bases. V gave up 5 bases and J gave up 8 bases, with 23 bases separating them. Germline V CDR1 and CDR2: PRHDT, FYEKMQ (reference sequence). CDR3 length: 16 residues. CDR3 bases: TGTGCCAGCAGCCAGAGCGGGCTAGCGAGCCTGGCTACGCAGTATTTT. Protein: CASSQSGLASLATQYF. The full variable domain, rest sourced from reference TRBV13 and TRBJ2-3, is AAGVIQSPRHLIKEKRETATLKCYPIPRHDTVYWYQQGPGQDPQFLISFYEKMQSDKGSIPDRFSAQQFSDYHSELNMSSLELGDSALYFCASSQSGLASLATQYFGPGTRLTVL.

This rearrangement joins TRBV7-9 to TRBJ2-4; possible D gene TRBD1, 5 bases. The assigned J gene may be wrong: the sequence end matches TRBJ2-7 better. CDR1 SEHNR and CDR2 FQNEAQ come from the germline V gene (reference sequence). This CDR3 has 15 amino acids. The CDR3 sequence is CASSLVLDTYYEQYF. CDR3 sequence (DNA): TGTGCCAGCAGCTTAGTGTTGGACACATACTACGAGCAGTACTTC.

The chain carries TRBV7-9 and TRBJ2-6, with a weak D call TRBD1 (5 bases). The CDR3 extends over 18 amino acids. Per the germline V gene, CDR1 is SEHNR and CDR2 is FQNEAQ (reference sequence). The V end was cut by 0 bases, the J end by 0 bases, with 12 bases between. The CDR3 here is CASSLAGEVTSGANVLTF. DNA of the CDR3: TGTGCCAGCAGCTTAGCAGGGGAAGTAACCTCTGGGGCCAACGTCCTGACTTTC.

Points on this clonotype: A junction boundary mismatches the germline segment, possibly from a read error. This chain uses TRBV7-7 with TRBJ2-5; D is unresolved. The CDR3 length is 14 residues. Germline lookup yields CDR1 SSHAT and CDR2 FNYEAQ (reference sequence). DNA for the CDR3: TGTGCTAGCAGCTTAGGGAAGTCTCAAGAGACCCAGTACTTC. As protein: CASSLGKSQETQYF.

This chain joins TRBV28 and TRBJ2-7, with unresolved D. CDR3 length equals 13 residues. Trimming removed 2 bases at V and 2 bases at J, with 7 bases between. Germline V lookup: CDR1 MDHEN, CDR2 SYDVKM. CDR3: CASSLKRPYEQYF. CDR3 DNA: TGTGCCAGCAGTTTAAAAAGACCCTACGAGCAGTACTTC.

This sequence joins TRBV6-2 or TRBV6-3 and TRBJ2-5, with TRBD1 matching 8 bases. The germline CDR1 and CDR2 sequences are MNHEY and SVGEGT. This CDR3 is 16 amino acids long. Trimming removed 5 bases from V and 5 bases from J; junction bases left unmatched: 13. The CDR3, as DNA: TGTGCCAGCAGTCACAGCGACGACAGGGGAAGGGAGACCCAGTACTTC. This encodes CASSHSDDRGRETQYF.

This clonotype was counted between two and nine times. The chain joins TRBV6-2 or TRBV6-3 to TRBJ2-5; D unresolved. The length of the CDR3 is 12 residues. Germline V gives CDR1 MNHEY, CDR2 SVGEGT. V lost 6 bases to trimming and J lost 4 bases, with 9 bases between them. Here the CDR3 DNA reads TGTGCCAGCAGGAAATACGGAGAGACCCAGTACTTC. Translated, it gives CASRKYGETQYF.

The chain links TRBV20-1 to TRBJ2-5, with 12 positions matching TRBD2. The CDR3 consists of 14 residues. Trimming took 2 bases from V and 4 from J; bases not matched to a gene: 2. CDR1 is DFQATT, CDR2 SNEGSKA, per germline (reference sequence). The CDR3 nucleotides are TGCAGTGCTAGACTAGCGGGGGGGATAGAGACCCAGTACTTC. It encodes CSARLAGGIETQYF.

The chain couples TRBV7-2 to TRBJ1-2; no clear D gene. The length of the CDR3 is 13 residues. Germline loops: CDR1 SGHTA, CDR2 FQGNSA. V was cut by 2 bases and J by 7 bases, with 11 bases left in between. The CDR3, as DNA: TGTGCCAGCAGCTTATACGAGAAGCGTGGCTACACCTTC. Translating gives CASSLYEKRGYTF.

The chain uses TRBV12-3 or TRBV12-4 and TRBJ1-2; TRBD1 is a possible D gene (6 bases). The CDR3 is made up of 14 amino acids. The V and J ends lost 6 bases and 0 bases respectively, with 11 bases between them. The chain's CDR3 is CASSEGQTNYGYTF. In nucleotides, the CDR3 is TGTGCCAGCAGCGAGGGACAAACTAACTATGGCTACACCTTC.

J is TRBJ2-3 and V is TRBV5-4; perhaps TRBD1 as D (6 bases). CDR1 is SGHNT, CDR2 YYREEE, per germline (reference sequence). The CDR3 is made up of 15 amino acids. Between the trimmed V and J ends, which lost 0 bases and 6 bases, there was a span of 14 bases. The CDR3, as DNA: TGTGCCAGCAGCTTGGCCGGGACACCCAGGGATACGCAGTATTTT. This gives the protein CASSLAGTPRDTQYF.

This clonotype is a singleton in its sample. The chain joins TRBV6-2 or TRBV6-3 to TRBJ2-7; possibly TRBD1 or TRBD2 for D (7 bases each). The end of the DNA is better explained by TRBJ2-5, so the J call may be wrong. The CDR3 is 15 residues long. The germline V gene has CDR1 MNHEY and CDR2 SVGEGT. CDR3 in DNA: TGTGCCAGCAGTTACCCCAGGGGGGGTATGGAGACCCAGTACTTC. The encoded protein is CASSYPRGGMETQYF.

The chain links TRBV9 to TRBJ2-1, with D hard to call. Trimming left V 0 bases short and J 6 bases short, with 13 bases between. The CDR3 length is 15 residues. CDR1 SGDLS and CDR2 YYNGEE come from the germline V gene. The chain's CDR3 is CASSVDARASNEQFF. The DNA for the CDR3 is TGTGCCAGCAGCGTAGATGCTCGGGCTAGCAATGAGCAGTTCTTC.

This clonotype appeared a few times. The gene calls are TRBV18 and TRBJ1-6, with TRBD1 identical over 7 bases. This CDR3 has 14 amino acids. Looked up from germline, CDR1 is KGHSH and CDR2 is LQKENI. J was trimmed by 10 bases and V by 1 base; bases with no gene match: 4. CDR3 sequence: CASSPRTGDSPLHF. For the CDR3, the DNA is TGTGCCAGCTCACCACGTACAGGGGACTCACCCCTCCACTTT.

The chain couples TRBV20-1 to TRBJ1-5, with D maybe TRBD1 (5 bases). Germline values: CDR1 DFQATT, CDR2 SNEGSKA (reference sequence). This CDR3 comprises 17 residues. Deletions cut 5 bases from V and 2 bases from J, with 22 bases between. This CDR3 is CSAPTPRGVSGNQPQHF. In DNA, the CDR3 is TGCAGTGCTCCGACCCCTCGGGGGGTATCAGGCAATCAGCCCCAGCATTTT.

J is TRBJ2-3 and V is TRBV10-3; D tentatively fits TRBD1 or TRBD2 (5 bases each). There are 15 residues in the CDR3. Germline CDR1 and CDR2: ENHRY and SYGVKD. Deletions cut 4 bases from V and 6 bases from J, with 17 bases between. The CDR3 DNA reads as TGTGCCATCAGTGCACCGGGACCACAATCTGATACGCAGTATTTT. Its translation is CAISAPGPQSDTQYF.

J is TRBJ2-6 and V is TRBV5-1, with 8 bases lining up with TRBD1. CDR3 length: 17 amino acids. V lost 4 bases and J lost 3; bases outside the gene matches: 9. CDR1 is SGHRS, CDR2 YFSETQ, per germline. The CDR3 DNA is TGCGCCAGCAGCCCGGGACAGGCACGCTTTGGGGCCAACGTCCTGACTTTC. Amino acid sequence: CASSPGQARFGANVLTF.

J is TRBJ2-3 and V is TRBV10-3; 9 nucleotides line up with TRBD1. The germline gives CDR1 ENHRY, CDR2 SYGVKD. V lost 5 bases and J lost 0; bases outside the gene matches: 9. CDR3 size: 17 residues. The CDR3 is CAISRPGTGLSTDTQYF. The DNA of the CDR3 is TGTGCCATCAGTCGGCCCGGGACAGGGCTAAGCACAGATACGCAGTATTTT.